This entry lists 15 T cell receptor beta chains sequenced from one sample in a study of blood T cell repertoires in COVID-19. Here immunoSEQ multiplex PCR was the method, and the copy in TCRdb shows in-frame clones only, minus some. The sample lists approximately 260,000 clones; roughly 90% were seen once. The specimen was peripheral blood. These receptors originate from a woman aged 60 to 75 with COVID-19, enrolled during active disease.

V is TRBV6-5 and J is TRBJ1-4; no definite D call. Germline-derived CDR1 and CDR2 are MNHEY and SVGAGI. V was pared by 11 bases and J by 4 bases, with 14 bases between. The CDR3 spans 13 residues. CDR3 protein: CAAAERDNEKLFF. CDR3 nucleotides: TGTGCCGCAGCGGAACGGGATAATGAAAAACTGTTTTTT.

The chain recombines TRBV14 with TRBJ1-2; no firm D call. CDR1 and CDR2 from the germline V gene are SGHDN and FVKESK. This CDR3 comprises 15 residues. V was pared by 4 bases and J by 6 bases, with 18 bases between. The CDR3 loop is CASSPGGGWVNGYTF. CDR3 in DNA: TGTGCCAGCAGCCCGGGAGGTGGCTGGGTTAATGGCTACACCTTC.

The chain joins TRBV6-5 to TRBJ1-4; D uncertain. V was shortened by 4 bases and J by 4 bases, with 10 bases between the two germline ends. Per the germline V gene, CDR1 is MNHEY and CDR2 is SVGAGI. There are 14 residues in the CDR3. The CDR3 DNA sequence: TGTGCCAGCAGTTTGACACGTCTTAATGAAAAACTGTTTTTT. Its protein product is CASSLTRLNEKLFF.

The V gene is TRBV6-4, the J gene TRBJ2-5; 7 bases agree with TRBD1. CDR1 and CDR2 from the germline V gene are MRHNA and SNTAGT. Trimming cost V 5 bases and J 0 bases; bases outside gene matches: 6. The CDR3 runs to 15 residues. Written as DNA, the CDR3 is TGTGCCAGCAGTAAGACAGGGCGGTACCAAGAGACCCAGTACTTC. Its protein product is CASSKTGRYQETQYF.

V is TRBV7-2 and J is TRBJ2-3; TRBD2 aligns across 11 bases. The CDR3 extends over 16 amino acids. Germline V CDR1 and CDR2: SGHTA, FQGNSA. Losses at the gene ends were 5 bases for V and 1 base for J; bases not matched to a gene: 5. CDR3 coding DNA: TGTGCCAGCAGCCTTCTAGCGGGGGGCGGCACAGATACGCAGTATTTT. As protein: CASSLLAGGGTDTQYF.

A single count supports this clone. The rearrangement uses TRBV19 and TRBJ1-5; tentative D call: TRBD1 (5 bases). The CDR3 loop spans 19 amino acids. V gave up 2 bases and J gave up 1 base, with 21 bases separating them. Germline V gene lookup returns CDR1 LNHDA and CDR2 SQIVND (reference sequence). DNA for the CDR3: TGTGCCAGTAGTATACCTCGGGGGGACCAAGGGAGGAGCAATCAGCCCCAGCATTTT. Translated: CASSIPRGDQGRSNQPQHF.

The chain couples TRBV3-1 (or the pseudogene TRBV3-2) to TRBJ2-5; 10 nucleotides agree with TRBD2. V lost 6 bases, J lost 5 bases, and 12 bases stayed unmatched. The V gene's germline CDR1 is LGHDT and CDR2 YNNKEL (reference sequence). The CDR3 sequence is 16 residues long. The CDR3 DNA reads TGTGCCAGCAGTCAGAGGACTAGCGGCGAGGGTGAGACCCAGTACTTC. Amino acids: CASSQRTSGEGETQYF.

This chain connects TRBV10-3 to TRBJ1-1; 8 nucleotides agree with TRBD1. The CDR3 covers 14 residues. The V segment lost 3 bases and the J segment 5 bases; nucleotides outside the gene matches: 5. Germline values: CDR1 ENHRY, CDR2 SYGVKD. In nucleotides, the CDR3 is TGTGCCATCAGTGACAGTACAGGGGGGACTGAAGCTTTCTTT. Translating gives CAISDSTGGTEAFF.

The J gene is TRBJ1-1, the V gene TRBV4-1, with D hard to call. The V gene lost 0 bases and the J gene lost 3 bases, with 5 bases spanning the gap. The germline V gene has CDR1 MGHRA and CDR2 YSYEKL. The CDR3 is 13 amino acids. The CDR3 nucleotides read TGCGCCAGCAGCCAAGACCGGGACACTGAAGCTTTCTTT. Its translation is CASSQDRDTEAFF.

This chain links TRBV6-2 or TRBV6-3 with TRBJ1-5; D possibly corresponds to TRBD1 (6 bases). Germline V gene lookup returns CDR1 MNHEY and CDR2 SVGEGT. This CDR3 is built from 16 residues. V lost 0 bases and J lost 11, with 20 bases in between. CDR3 DNA: TGTGCCAGCAGTTACTCGGGTCGGGCGGGGGCCGGGGCCCAGCATTTT. Amino acids: CASSYSGRAGAGAQHF.

V gene TRBV27 combines with J gene TRBJ2-3; 10 bases are a match to TRBD2. The CDR3 consists of 16 residues. Germline V gene lookup returns CDR1 MNHEY and CDR2 SMNVEV (reference sequence). V was clipped by 7 bases and J by 2 bases; unmatched bases: 9. CDR3 region: CASTPAGGPITDTQYF. CDR3 nucleotides: TGTGCCAGCACCCCAGCGGGGGGGCCGATCACAGATACGCAGTATTTT.

This rearrangement joins TRBV4-2 to TRBJ2-2; D possibly corresponds to TRBD1 (5 bases). Germline V gene lookup returns CDR1 LGHNA and CDR2 YNFKEQ. This CDR3 comprises 14 residues. The ends were cut back, 1 base at V and 4 bases at J, with 7 bases in the middle. CDR3 in DNA: TGTGCCAGCAGCCAAGTCCAGGGCACCGGGGAGCTGTTTTTT. Translated, it gives CASSQVQGTGELFF.

This chain joins TRBV5-6 and TRBJ2-3, with 13 bases matching TRBD2. This CDR3 contains 15 residues. Losses at the gene ends were 4 bases for V and 4 bases for J; bases not matched to a gene: 3. The germline V gene has CDR1 SGHDT and CDR2 YYEEEE. CDR3: CASSLGLAGADTQYF. DNA for the CDR3: TGTGCCAGCAGCCTAGGACTAGCGGGGGCAGATACGCAGTATTTT.

The rearrangement links TRBV18 to TRBJ2-1; TRBD1 matches 8 bases. CDR3 length equals 16 residues. CDR1 is KGHSH and CDR2 is LQKENI in the germline V gene. V was pared by 0 bases and J by 12 bases, with 13 bases of the junction left unmatched. The CDR3 spells CASSPPSGRQGLGQFF. The CDR3 DNA follows: TGTGCCAGCTCACCACCAAGCGGTCGACAGGGGTTGGGGCAGTTCTTC.

The chain joins TRBV19 to TRBJ1-3; 7 bases map to TRBD1. The CDR3 length is 14 residues. Trimming cost V 5 bases and J 2 bases; bases outside gene matches: 3. Per the germline V gene, CDR1 is LNHDA and CDR2 is SQIVND (reference sequence). The CDR3 region has the DNA TGTGCCAGTAGTCGCGACAGGGCTGGAAACACCATATATTTT. Translated, it gives CASSRDRAGNTIYF.